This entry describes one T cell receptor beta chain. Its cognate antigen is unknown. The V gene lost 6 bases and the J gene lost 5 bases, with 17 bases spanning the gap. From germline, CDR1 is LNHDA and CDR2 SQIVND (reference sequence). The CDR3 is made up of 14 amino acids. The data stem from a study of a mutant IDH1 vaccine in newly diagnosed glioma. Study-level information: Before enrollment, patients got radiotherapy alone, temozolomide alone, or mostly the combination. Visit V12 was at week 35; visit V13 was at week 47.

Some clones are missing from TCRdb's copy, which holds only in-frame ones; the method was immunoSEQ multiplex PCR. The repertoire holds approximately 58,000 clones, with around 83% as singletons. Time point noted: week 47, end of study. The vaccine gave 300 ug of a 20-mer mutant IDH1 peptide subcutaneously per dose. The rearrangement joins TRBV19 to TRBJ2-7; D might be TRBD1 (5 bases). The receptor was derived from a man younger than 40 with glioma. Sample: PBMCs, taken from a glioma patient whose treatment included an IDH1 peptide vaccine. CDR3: CASRNGDARDEQYF. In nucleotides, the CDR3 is TGTGCCAGTAGGAATGGTGATGCCAGGGACGAGCAGTACTTC.